These 12 T cell receptor beta chains came from one sample sequenced in a study of CD8 T cells in Susac syndrome. Roughly 0.5 to 1 ug RNA was reverse transcribed with random hexamers. TCRdb used MiXCR to reprocess the immunoSEQ multiplex PCR reads, holding one entry per CDR3 protein. Of some 190,000 distinct CDR3 sequences listed, around 95% are singletons. The sample was CD4+ T cells from PBMCs. All receptors derive from a human donor with multiple sclerosis.

The gene calls are TRBV29-1 and TRBJ2-3; 10 bases line up with TRBD2. With V trimmed by 5 bases and J by 3 bases, 2 bases remained unmatched. Germline assignment: CDR1 SQVTM and CDR2 ANQGSEA. There are 13 residues in the CDR3. The CDR3 nucleotides read TGCAGCGTTCCGACTAGCGGGACAGATACGCAGTATTTT. Protein: CSVPTSGTDTQYF.

The V and J genes are TRBV14 and TRBJ2-1; D perhaps matches TRBD2 (5 bases). CDR1 is SGHDN and CDR2 is FVKESK in the germline V gene. V shed 0 bases and J shed 6 bases, with 24 bases lying between them. This CDR3 has 19 amino acids. CDR3 residues: CASSQEASSWLAPLNEQFF. CDR3 in DNA: TGTGCCAGCAGCCAAGAGGCCTCGTCATGGCTAGCCCCTCTCAATGAGCAGTTCTTC.

The chain couples TRBV30 to TRBJ1-2; D is unresolved. Trimming left V 0 bases short and J 9 bases short, with 8 bases between. The CDR3 runs 11 residues. Germline V lookup: CDR1 GTSNPN, CDR2 SVGIG (reference sequence). CDR3 residues: CAWSVLLRYTF. For the CDR3, the DNA is TGTGCCTGGAGTGTACTCCTTCGCTACACCTTC.

This chain links TRBV12-3 or TRBV12-4 with TRBJ1-2; D unresolved. V was cut by 2 bases and J by 7 bases, with 14 bases left in between. The CDR3 has 14 residues. The CDR3: CASSLPGQPSGYTF. As DNA, the CDR3 is TGTGCCAGCAGTTTACCCGGCCAGCCTAGTGGCTACACCTTC.

CDR3 DNA sequence: TGCGCCAGCAGCCAAGATTCCGGACTAGCAGCGTACAATGAGCAGTTCTTC. It yields the protein CASSQDSGLAAYNEQFF. The chain combines TRBV4-3 with TRBJ2-1; TRBD2 matches 8 bases. CDR1 and CDR2 from the germline V gene are LGHNA and YSLEER. The ends lost 0 bases at V and 4 bases at J; junction bases unmatched: 8. The CDR3 totals 17 residues.

The V call is TRBV10-3, the J call TRBJ2-3; tentative D call: TRBD2 (7 bases). The CDR3 consists of 12 residues. The germline CDR1 and CDR2 sequences are ENHRY and SYGVKD. Here the CDR3 DNA reads TGTGCTGGGGGGGCCAACACAGATACGCAGTATTTT. This translates into CAGGANTDTQYF.

The rearrangement links TRBV12-3 or TRBV12-4 to TRBJ1-2; 7 bases fit TRBD1. CDR3 size: 15 residues. The V segment lost 2 bases and the J segment 7 bases; nucleotides outside the gene matches: 10. CDR3 nucleotides: TGTGCCAGCAGTTTAAGGAGACAGGGATCCTCTGGCTACACCTTC. Protein: CASSLRRQGSSGYTF.

CDR3 residues: CASSQRLAGETQYF. The DNA of the CDR3 is TGTGCCAGCAGCCAACGGCTAGCGGGAGAGACCCAGTACTTC. The chain recombines TRBV4-2 with TRBJ2-5, with 8 bases matching TRBD2. Germline loops: CDR1 LGHNA, CDR2 YNFKEQ. Trimming took 2 bases from V and 4 from J; bases not matched to a gene: 3. This CDR3 has 14 residues.

V and J are TRBV6-5 and TRBJ2-7; tentatively, D is TRBD1 (6 bases). Deletions cut 2 bases from V and 0 bases from J, with 8 bases between. Germline lookup yields CDR1 MNHEY and CDR2 SVGAGI. The CDR3 runs to 14 residues. CDR3 region: CASSYRQDSYEQYF. In DNA form, the CDR3 reads TGTGCCAGCAGTTACCGACAGGACTCCTACGAGCAGTACTTC.

This chain uses TRBV11-2 with TRBJ2-5, with 9 bases identical to TRBD1. CDR3 size: 15 residues. Per the germline V gene, CDR1 is SGHAT and CDR2 is FQNNGV. V lost 1 base and J lost 1; bases outside the gene matches: 1. The CDR3 nucleotides read TGTGCCAGCAGCTTAGGGACAGGGGTCCAAGAGACCCAGTACTTC. Amino acids: CASSLGTGVQETQYF.

The V gene is TRBV7-9, the J gene TRBJ1-6, with TRBD1 matching over 7 bases. The CDR3 length is 14 residues. Per germline, CDR1 SEHNR and CDR2 FQNEAQ (reference sequence). Germline trimming cut 5 bases from V and 6 bases from J; bases unmatched to any gene: 4. The DNA of the CDR3 is TGTGCCAGCAGCGGCGACAGGGCTAATTCACCCCTCCACTTT. Its protein product is CASSGDRANSPLHF.

The V and J genes are TRBV29-1 and TRBJ1-2, with D possibly TRBD1 on 6 matching bases. Trimming removed 3 bases from V and 4 bases from J, with 12 bases in between. This CDR3 contains 13 residues. Germline V gives CDR1 SQVTM, CDR2 ANQGSEA. CDR3 region: CSVDGGSGYGYTF. CDR3 coding DNA: TGCAGCGTTGATGGGGGCTCGGGCTATGGCTACACCTTC. Full variable domain (rest looked up from reference TRBV29-1 and TRBJ1-2): SAVISQKPSRDICQRGTSLTIQCQVDSQVTMMFWYRQQPGQSLTLIATANQGSEATYESGFVIDKFPISRPNLTFSTLTVSNMSPEDSSIYLCSVDGGSGYGYTFGSGTRLTVV.